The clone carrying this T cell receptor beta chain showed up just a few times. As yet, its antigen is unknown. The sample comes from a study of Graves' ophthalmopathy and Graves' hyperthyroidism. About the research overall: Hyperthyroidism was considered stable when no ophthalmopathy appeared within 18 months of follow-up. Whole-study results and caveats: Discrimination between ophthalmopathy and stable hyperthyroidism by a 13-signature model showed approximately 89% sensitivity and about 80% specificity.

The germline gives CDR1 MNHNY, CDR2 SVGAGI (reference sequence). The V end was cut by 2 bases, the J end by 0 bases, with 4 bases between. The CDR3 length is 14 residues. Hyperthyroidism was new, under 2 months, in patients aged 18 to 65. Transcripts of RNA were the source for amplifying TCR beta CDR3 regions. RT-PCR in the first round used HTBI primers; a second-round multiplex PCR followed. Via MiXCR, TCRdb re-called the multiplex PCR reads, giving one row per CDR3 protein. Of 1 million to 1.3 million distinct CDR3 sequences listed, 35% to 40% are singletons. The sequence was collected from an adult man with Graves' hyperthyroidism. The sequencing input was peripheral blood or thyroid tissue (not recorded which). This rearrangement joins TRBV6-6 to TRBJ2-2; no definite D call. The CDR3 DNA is TGTGCCAGCAGTTACACCCCGAACACCGGGGAGCTGTTTTTT. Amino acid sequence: CASSYTPNTGELFF.